This T cell receptor beta chain stems from a study of Graves' ophthalmopathy and Graves' hyperthyroidism. In this sample, this clonotype turned up many times. Using RNA transcripts, the TCR beta CDR3 regions were amplified. A first-round RT-PCR used HTBI primers, followed by a second-round multiplex PCR. TCRdb fed the multiplex PCR reads into MiXCR, producing one record per CDR3 protein. The profile shows hundreds of thousands of distinct CDR3 sequences, roughly 15% of them singletons. Looked up from germline, CDR1 is MDHEN and CDR2 is SYDVKM. J was trimmed by 5 bases and V by 8 bases; bases with no gene match: 10. The CDR3 extends over 14 amino acids.

The chain combines TRBV28 with TRBJ1-2, with TRBD1 matching 8 bases. This clonotype originated in a woman under 30 with stable Graves' hyperthyroidism. Sequenced sample: peripheral blood. The CDR3 DNA follows: TGTGCCAGCCATCGACAGGGGTTGGGGTATGGCTACACCTTC. It yields the protein CASHRQGLGYGYTF.